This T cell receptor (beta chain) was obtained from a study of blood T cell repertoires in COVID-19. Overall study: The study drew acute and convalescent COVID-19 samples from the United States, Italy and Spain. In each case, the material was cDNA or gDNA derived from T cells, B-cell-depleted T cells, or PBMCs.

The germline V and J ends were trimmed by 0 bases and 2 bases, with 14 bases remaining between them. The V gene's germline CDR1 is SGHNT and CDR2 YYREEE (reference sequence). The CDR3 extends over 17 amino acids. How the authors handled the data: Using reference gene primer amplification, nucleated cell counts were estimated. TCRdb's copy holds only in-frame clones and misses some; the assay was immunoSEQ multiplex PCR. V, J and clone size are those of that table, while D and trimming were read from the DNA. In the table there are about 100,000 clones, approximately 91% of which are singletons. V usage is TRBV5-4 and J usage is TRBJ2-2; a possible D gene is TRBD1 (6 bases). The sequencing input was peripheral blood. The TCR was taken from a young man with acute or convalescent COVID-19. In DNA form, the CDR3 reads TGTGCCAGCAGCTTGGTGTTTGGGACACCTAACACCGGGGAGCTGTTTTTT. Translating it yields CASSLVFGTPNTGELFF.